The next 5 T cell receptor beta chains were all read from a single sample in a study of human T cells and chemical hapten exposure. Time point described: pre-sensitization, week 0. Treatment given: therapeutic diphenylcyclopropenone sensitization with weekly scalp DPC. TCRdb re-analysed the RACE reads in MiXCR, keeping a single row per CDR3 protein. The data hold 270,000 or so distinct CDR3 sequences, with 7.5% to 8% observed a single time. The sample was whole blood, taken in connection with sensitization to the hapten diphenylcyclopropenone (DPC). Source of these receptors: a young man with alopecia areata. Some clones in this sample may be carry-over from other donors' samples.

J is TRBJ2-1 and V is TRBV24-1, with 10 bases fitting TRBD2. Germline V CDR1 and CDR2: KGHDR, SFDVKD. The CDR3 is 14 amino acids. With 8 bases clipped from V and 3 bases from J, the junction kept 3 bases outside the gene matches. The CDR3 DNA reads as TGTGCCACCACCTTAGCGGGGGGCTACAATGAGCAGTTCTTC. Translation gives CATTLAGGYNEQFF.

CDR3: CASSFLATDRDDHGYTF. The CDR3 DNA follows: TGTGCCAGCAGTTTCCTAGCGACGGACAGGGACGATCATGGCTACACCTTC. The chain employs TRBV28 and TRBJ1-2, with TRBD1 identical over 8 bases. The germline V gene encodes CDR1 MDHEN and CDR2 SYDVKM. The CDR3 consists of 17 residues. With V trimmed by 3 bases and J by 6 bases, 15 bases remained unmatched.

This clonotype has just a few counts. V gene TRBV6-5 combines with J gene TRBJ1-2; D is possibly TRBD1 (6 bases). The CDR3 length is 15 residues. Germline CDR1 and CDR2: MNHEY and SVGAGI. V was shortened by 2 bases and J by 4 bases, with 14 bases between the two germline ends. The CDR3 region is CASSYTRTDPYGYTF. The CDR3 DNA reads as TGTGCCAGCAGTTACACCCGGACAGATCCCTATGGCTACACCTTC.

The V gene is TRBV7-2, the J gene TRBJ2-3; TRBD1 agrees at 9 bases. Germline V gene sequence: CDR1 SGHTA, CDR2 FQGNSA. Trimming at V came to 5 bases and at J to 1 base, leaving 4 bases not matched to a gene. The CDR3 spans 15 residues. Here the CDR3 reads CASSGDRARTDTQYF. CDR3 bases: TGTGCCAGCAGCGGGGACAGGGCCCGCACAGATACGCAGTATTTT.

This clonotype was seen more than once but under ten times. The J gene is TRBJ1-1, the V gene TRBV29-1; D possibly corresponds to TRBD1 (6 bases). CDR1 is SQVTM and CDR2 is ANQGSEA in the germline V gene. Trimming left V 3 bases short and J 7 bases short, with 12 bases between. The CDR3 length is 12 residues. The CDR3 nucleotides read TGCAGCGTTGACGGGGGCGGGGTTGAAGCTTTCTTT. Encoded protein: CSVDGGGVEAFF. Drawing the rest from reference TRBV29-1 and TRBJ1-1, the complete variable domain is SAVISQKPSRDICQRGTSLTIQCQVDSQVTMMFWYRQQPGQSLTLIATANQGSEATYESGFVIDKFPISRPNLTFSTLTVSNMSPEDSSIYLCSVDGGGVEAFFGQGTRLTVV.